The sequence of this T cell receptor beta chain was determined in a study of vaccination and CD4 T cells after COVID-19. Treatment of the sample: approximately 9-day PBMC culture with coronavirus spike peptide pools or control peptides (ViraFEST assay). It was before the COVID-19 pandemic (2011-2018) that the unexposed donor's CD4+ T cells were collected. With regard to this clonotype: The antigen remains unidentified.

Cultured CD4+ T cell DNA underwent sequencing with the Oncomine TCR Beta short-read assay. TCRdb recomputed calls from the PCR reads with MiXCR, one row per CDR3 protein. The sample lists 5,500 to 8,000 distinct CDR3 sequences; under 55% were seen once. CDR1 is SNHLY, CDR2 FYNNEI, per germline. V lost 6 bases and J 7 bases, leaving 8 bases between the germline ends. The CDR3 is 11 amino acids. The chain combines TRBV2 with TRBJ2-3, with D unresolved. This receptor was obtained from a human donor in good health. Sequencing was carried out using CD4+ T cells from blood, cultured in vitro. CDR3: CASRKQYTQYF. The CDR3 nucleotides read TGTGCCAGCAGGAAACAGTATACGCAGTATTTT.